These T cell receptor beta chains were read from a single sample in a study of T cell changes during pregnancy in multiple sclerosis. Assay used: immunoSEQ multiplex PCR; TCRdb lists only in-frame clones, some missing. The sample carries around 110,000 clones, about nine tenths recorded once. This specimen consisted of peripheral blood, obtained in the third trimester of pregnancy. The origin of the receptors is a female donor in good health, enrolled as a control in a pregnancy study. Each CDR3 is given with its conserved first and last residue. Each record gives: clone size, V gene, J gene, D gene, CDR3 DNA, CDR3 protein. D genes are given only for firm matches. Not all rows give a size; the values are once, few, many and, for expanded clones, a class.

>.|TRBV14|TRBJ1-6|.
TGTGCCAGCACCCCACACCTAGGCAGGGATGGTCGTAATTCACCCCTCCACTTT
CASTPHLGRDGRNSPLHF
>once|TRBV19|TRBJ2-1|TRBD1
TGTGCCAGTAGTACCACAGGGGGCCCACTCAATGAGCAGTTCTTC
CASSTTGGPLNEQFF
>.|TRBV6-5|TRBJ1-2|TRBD1
TGTGCCAGCAGTACTGGGGGACAGGGATTCTCCGGCTACACCTTC
CASSTGGQGFSGYTF
>.|TRBV7-2|TRBJ2-7|TRBD2
TGTGCCAGCAGCTCGAGCGGGGGGCTTCCCTACGAGCAGTACTTC
CASSSSGGLPYEQYF
>.|TRBV29-1|TRBJ1-2|TRBD1
TGCAGCGTGAATTCCCCCCGGGACAGTCTCTATGGCTACACCTTC
CSVNSPRDSLYGYTF
>.|TRBV9|TRBJ2-7|TRBD1
TGTGCCAGCAGCGTTGCCGGGACAGGTGGTTACGAGCAGTACTTC
CASSVAGTGGYEQYF
>.|TRBV9|TRBJ1-2|.
TGTGCCAGCACCTCCGGGACATCCCCATCTAACTATGGCTACACCTTC
CASTSGTSPSNYGYTF
>.|TRBV6-1|TRBJ1-5|.
TGTGCCAGCAGTGGGAGCGGGGTGAGCAATCAGCCCCAGCATTTT
CASSGSGVSNQPQHF
>.|TRBV19|TRBJ1-2|TRBD1
TGTGCCAGTAGTATAGACCTACGAGGAACTGCAGGGGGCAAGGATGGCTACACCTTC
CASSIDLRGTAGGKDGYTF
>.|TRBV4-1|TRBJ2-5|.
TGCGCCAGCAGTCACCCCCTAGTATCCGAGACCCAGTACTTC
CASSHPLVSETQYF
>.|TRBV9|TRBJ2-5|TRBD2
TGTGCCAGCAGCGTAGGGGAGCGGGGGGGCCTAAAGACCCAGTACTTC
CASSVGERGGLKTQYF
>.|TRBV9|TRBJ2-7|TRBD1
TGTGCCAGCAGCCCCAGGACAGGGGGGGAGTACGAGCAGTACTTC
CASSPRTGGEYEQYF
>.|TRBV6-5|TRBJ1-1|.
TGTGCCAGCAGTTACTTCGAACAGTCTGAAGCTTTCTTT
CASSYFEQSEAFF
>.|TRBV9|TRBJ2-2|.
TGTGCCAGCAGCGAAAGTACGAGGGCCCAGAACACCGGGGAGCTGTTTTTT
CASSESTRAQNTGELFF
>.|TRBV18|TRBJ2-1|TRBD2
TGTGCCAGCTCACCACAACTAGCGGACTCCTACAATGAGCAGTTCTTC
CASSPQLADSYNEQFF
>.|TRBV18|TRBJ2-5|TRBD2
TGTGCCAGCTCACCAGCGGGGGATGAGACCCAGTACTTC
CASSPAGDETQYF
>.|TRBV19|TRBJ1-2|.
TGTGCCAGTTGGGGATGGGGGGAAGAGGTAGATGGCTACACCTTC
CASWGWGEEVDGYTF
>.|TRBV5-1|TRBJ2-1|.
TGCGCCAGCAGCTTGGTAGTATCCGGGGGAGGTGGGCAGTTCTTC
CASSLVVSGGGGQFF
>.|TRBV7-2|TRBJ2-5|TRBD1
TGTGCCAGCAGCTTAAGGGACCCCAGGGGGTCGACCCAGTACTTC
CASSLRDPRGSTQYF
>.|TRBV9|TRBJ1-5|.
TGTGCCAGCAGCACTAGTCTTCGGGAGGGTCAGCCCCAGCATTTT
CASSTSLREGQPQHF
>.|TRBV7-2|TRBJ1-2|TRBD1
TGTGCCAGCAGCGGTGGGACAGCTAACTATGGCTACACCTTC
CASSGGTANYGYTF
>.|TRBV6-1|TRBJ1-6|.
TGTGCCAGCAGTGTCTTTGACAGTCAGAATTCACCCCTCCACTTT
CASSVFDSQNSPLHF
>.|TRBV6-4|TRBJ2-7|.
TGTGCCCCGGGGGCGGGGGACCTCCATTTCTACGAGCAGTACTTC
CAPGAGDLHFYEQYF
>.|TRBV7-6|TRBJ2-2|TRBD1
TGTGCCAGCAGCACCCCGACAGGGTACACCGGGGAGCTGTTTTTT
CASSTPTGYTGELFF
>.|TRBV4-3|TRBJ1-1|TRBD1
TGCGCCAGCAGCCAAGTCAGGGGGGACACTGAAGCTTTCTTT
CASSQVRGDTEAFF
>.|TRBV29-1|TRBJ1-4|.
TGCAGCTTCTCTGCGGGGTTAACTAATGAAAAACTGTTTTTT
CSFSAGLTNEKLFF